These T cell receptor beta chains were read from a single sample in a study of CD8 T cells in ankylosing spondylitis. Each CDR3 protein gets one entry after TCRdb re-called the 5' RACE reads with MiXCR. The sample lists tens of thousands of distinct CDR3 sequences; over 6.5% were seen once. Material for sequencing was blood. These receptor sequences come from a male donor with ankylosing spondylitis or in good health (not recorded which). CDR3s include the opening cysteine and the closing phenylalanine or tryptophan. D genes are given only for firm matches. Part of the rows lack a size; the others show once, few, many or a class for expanded clones.

J gene,clone size,V gene,D gene,CDR3 protein,CDR3 DNA
TRBJ2-5,medium-sized,TRBV12-3/TRBV12-4,-,CASSLGAGAQETQYF,TGTGCCAGCAGTTTAGGAGCCGGGGCTCAAGAGACCCAGTACTTC
TRBJ2-2,-,TRBV6-1,TRBD1,CASRVDRGRTGELFF,TGTGCCAGCAGAGTCGACAGGGGTCGCACCGGGGAGCTGTTTTTT
TRBJ2-2,few,TRBV4-2,-,CASSLVVGTGELFF,TGTGCCAGCAGCCTCGTGGTGGGTACCGGGGAGCTGTTTTTT
TRBJ2-2,few,TRBV10-3,TRBD1,CAISLTGVTGELFF,TGTGCCATCAGTTTGACAGGGGTCACCGGGGAGCTGTTTTTT
TRBJ2-3,-,TRBV14,-,CASSQSLFRGQQDTQYF,TGTGCCAGCAGCCAGTCCTTGTTCCGGGGCCAGCAAGATACGCAGTATTTT
TRBJ2-5,-,TRBV10-3,-,CAPVLSHWETQYF,TGTGCCCCCGTACTTTCCCATTGGGAGACCCAGTACTTC
TRBJ2-1,few,TRBV18,-,CASSPQAPTSANEQFF,TGTGCCAGCTCACCCCAAGCGCCCACCTCTGCCAATGAGCAGTTCTTC
TRBJ2-3,few,TRBV27,-,CASSLSSLSTDTQYF,TGTGCCAGCAGTTTATCTTCTCTGAGCACAGATACGCAGTATTTT
TRBJ1-1,medium-sized,TRBV7-2,-,CASSSTRNTEAFF,TGTGCCAGCAGCTCCACGCGTAACACTGAAGCTTTCTTT
TRBJ2-1,-,TRBV7-7,TRBD2,CASSRGLAGDNEQFF,TGTGCCAGCAGCCGGGGACTAGCGGGGGACAATGAGCAGTTCTTC
TRBJ2-1,-,TRBV4-2,TRBD2,CASSQGEGADNEQFF,TGTGCCAGCAGCCAAGGGGAGGGCGCCGACAATGAGCAGTTCTTC
TRBJ1-4,-,TRBV7-8,-,CASSLARFEKLFF,TGTGCCAGCAGCTTAGCTCGGTTCGAAAAACTGTTTTTT
TRBJ2-5,many,TRBV7-2,-,CASSFGGWETQYF,TGTGCCAGCAGCTTTGGGGGCTGGGAGACCCAGTACTTC
TRBJ2-5,-,TRBV4-3,-,CASSQAAEETQYF,TGCGCCAGCAGCCAGGCGGCGGAAGAGACCCAGTACTTC
TRBJ2-2,few,TRBV20-1,-,CSAPLENTGELFF,TGCAGTGCTCCTCTAGAAAACACCGGGGAGCTGTTTTTT
TRBJ1-2,few,TRBV20-1,-,CSAPRGKGFYGYTF,TGCAGTGCCCCCCGGGGAAAGGGCTTCTATGGCTACACCTTC
TRBJ2-1,many,TRBV9,-,CASSEEGSSYNEQFF,TGTGCCAGCAGCGAAGAGGGGAGCTCCTACAATGAGCAGTTCTTC
TRBJ2-3,few,TRBV20-1,-,CSASVGSTDTQYF,TGCAGTGCTAGTGTCGGGAGTACAGATACGCAGTATTTT